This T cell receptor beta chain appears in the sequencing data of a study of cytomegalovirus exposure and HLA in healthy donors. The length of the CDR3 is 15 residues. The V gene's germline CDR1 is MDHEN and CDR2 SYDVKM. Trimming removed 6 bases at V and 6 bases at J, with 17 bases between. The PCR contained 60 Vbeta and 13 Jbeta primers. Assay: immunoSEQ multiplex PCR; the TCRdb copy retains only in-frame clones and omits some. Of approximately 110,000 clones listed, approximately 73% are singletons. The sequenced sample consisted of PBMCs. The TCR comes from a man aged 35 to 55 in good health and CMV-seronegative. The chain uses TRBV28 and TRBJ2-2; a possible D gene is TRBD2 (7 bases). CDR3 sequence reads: CASRGDRGAAGELFF. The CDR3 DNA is TGTGCCAGCAGGGGTGATCGGGGGGCGGCCGGGGAGCTGTTTTTT.